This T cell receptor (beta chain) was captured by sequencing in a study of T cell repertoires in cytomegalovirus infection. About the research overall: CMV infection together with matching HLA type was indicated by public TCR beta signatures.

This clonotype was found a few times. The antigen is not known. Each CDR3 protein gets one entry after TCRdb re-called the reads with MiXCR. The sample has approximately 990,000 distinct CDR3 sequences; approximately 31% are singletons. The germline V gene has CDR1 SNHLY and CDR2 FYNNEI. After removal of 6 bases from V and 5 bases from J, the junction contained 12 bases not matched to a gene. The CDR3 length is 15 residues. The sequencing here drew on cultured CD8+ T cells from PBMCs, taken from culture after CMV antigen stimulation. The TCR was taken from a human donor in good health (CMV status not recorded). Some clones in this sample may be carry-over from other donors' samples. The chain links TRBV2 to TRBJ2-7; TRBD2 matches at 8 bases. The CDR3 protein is CASRSLSVAGNEQYF. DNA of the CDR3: TGTGCCAGCAGGAGTTTGTCGGTAGCGGGGAACGAGCAGTACTTC. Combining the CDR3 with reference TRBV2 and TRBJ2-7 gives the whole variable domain EPEVTQTPSHQVTQMGQEVILRCVPISNHLYFYWYRQILGQKVEFLVSFYNNEISEKSEIFDDQFSVERPDGSNFTLKIRSTKLEDSAMYFCASRSLSVAGNEQYFGPGTRLTVT.